This TCR beta chain was captured by sequencing in a study of blood T cell repertoires in COVID-19 (dated by TCRdb to the early 2020s). General notes on the study: Collaborator samples came from the United States, Italy and Spain and covered acute and convalescent phases of COVID-19. The samples were drawn from the first 160 participants of the ongoing ImmuneRACE study and from 1,200 or so subjects provided by 6 global collaborators. The dataset comprised deeply sampled blood TCRbeta repertoires from subjects exposed to, actively infected with, or recovered from COVID-19. The material from the prospective study consisted of cDNA or gDNA derived from T cells, B-cell-depleted T cells, or PBMCs. The sample metadata nearly always contained a de-identified subject ID, COVID-19 status, age in years and sex. The repertoires were released in a freely available public database meant as a resource for research on the immune response to SARS-CoV-2. Where HLA class I and class II types were available, the types were taken from metadata supplied by the sample provider, not from assay-based typing.

Enrolling through a virtual design, the prospective study's participants ranged in age from roughly 18 to 89 years and lived across 20 to 30 United States geographic areas. Cohort assignment in the prospective study relied on participant-reported clinical history from a screening survey and a study questionnaire. For ImmuneRACE Cohort 3, a participant was defined as recovered based on two consecutive negative NP/OP PCR tests, clearance by a healthcare professional, or resolution of symptoms. Mobile phlebotomists in the prospective study collected whole blood, serum and a nasopharyngeal or oropharyngeal swab from every participant. Over a roughly two-month period, participants in the prospective study had the option of providing additional blood draws and questionnaires. Blood samples from the prospective study were shipped frozen or at room temperature prior to DNA extraction. To note about this clone: No antigen is known for it. No base qualities exist here, and no much larger clone lies one base off it.

Broad study findings and their caveats: The quantity of clinical and demographic metadata differed by source and by participant and was supplied without curation.

TCRbeta CDR3 regions were amplified from genomic DNA using the immunoSEQ Assay, a bias-controlled multiplex PCR. The authors' analysis ran thus. The number of nucleated cells in each sample was estimated by amplification of reference gene primers within the assay. To quantify the absolute abundance of each unique TCRbeta CDR3 rearrangement, sequence reads were collapsed and filtered. For each sample, productive Simpson clonality was calculated by taking the square root of Simpson's diversity index across productive rearrangements. Imported from immuneACCESS, the table was reduced by TCRdb to in-frame sequences with V and J called. These copies leave out some clones; in studies compared against another copy, an unresolved V gene accounts for under half, and the cause of the remainder is not known. For V, J and clone size, that table is used; D and trimming come from the DNA. This sample comprises about 18,000 clones, more than 70% of them detected only once. More than 4% of the sample lies in the top ten.

Material: PBMCs or T cells enriched from blood (not recorded which). The TCR was taken from a woman aged 25 to 39 who had recovered from COVID-19.

The DNA sequence is given as TGCGCCAGCAGCGGACAGGGCGCAGCTAATGAAAAACTGTTTTTT. Its protein is CASSGQGAANEKLFF. The sequence links TRBV5-1 to TRBJ1-4, with 8 middle bases fitting TRBD1. V is cut back by 4 bases and J by 3 bases, with 5 bases in the junction unmatched. From its cysteine to its phenylalanine, the CDR3 spans 15 amino acids. The CDR3 DNA has 45 bases and is translated from base 1. The germline V gene provides CDR1 SGHRS and CDR2 YFSETQ. Full variable domain (CDR3 extended with the reference TRBV5-1 and TRBJ1-4 proteins): KAGVTQTPRYLIKTRGQQVTLSCSPISGHRSVSWYQQTPGQGLQFLFEYFSETQRNKGNFPGRFSGRQFSNSRSEMNVSTLELGDSALYLCASSGQGAANEKLFFGSGTQLSVL.